This T cell receptor (beta chain) was recorded in a study of T-cell reconstitution after alpha-beta-depleted transplantation in children. Preparation of the TCRbeta library involved a method that used unique molecular identifiers. TCRdb independently ran MiXCR on the PCR reads; one entry per CDR3 protein. The data hold roughly 590,000 distinct CDR3 sequences, with 15% to 20% observed a single time. This clonotype was recorded at least ten times. CDR3 length equals 11 residues. Trimming left V 4 bases short and J 11 bases short, with 14 bases between. CDR1 is GTSNPN, CDR2 SVGIG, per germline (reference sequence).

The TCR originated in a human donor who donated a stem cell graft to a child with acute myeloid leukemia. The specimen was PBMCs from the stem cell graft donor, collected from the stem cell graft. This sequence joins TRBV30 and TRBJ1-1; D is unclear. The CDR3 coding sequence is TGTGCCTGGACGAATTCGCGGAGGGCTTTCTTT. Translated: CAWTNSRRAFF.